Listed here are 18 T cell receptor beta chains from one sample, sequenced in a study of cytomegalovirus exposure and HLA in healthy donors. Primers included in the PCR were 60 Vbeta and 13 Jbeta primers. Sequenced by immunoSEQ multiplex PCR; TCRdb stores in-frame clones only, minus some. The sample records over 150,000 clones, about 77% being singletons. Sequencing was performed on PBMCs. These TCRs come from a woman aged 25 to 39 in good health and CMV-seronegative.

In regard to this clone: One end of the junction varies from germline; a read error may be responsible. The CDR3 loop reads CASSRDRGLWYGYPF. The CDR3 DNA sequence: TGTGCCAGCAGTAGGGACAGGGGGCTGTGGTATGGCTACCCCTTC. The V call is TRBV6-5, the J call TRBJ1-2; 12 nucleotides match TRBD1. The CDR3 extends over 15 amino acids. Germline V gives CDR1 MNHEY, CDR2 SVGAGI.

This rearrangement joins TRBV30 to TRBJ1-2; 7 positions agree with TRBD1. V trimming: 0 bases; J trimming: 6 bases; junction bases outside the gene matches: 4. CDR1 and CDR2 from the germline V gene are GTSNPN and SVGIG (reference sequence). The CDR3 has 13 amino acids. For the CDR3, the DNA is TGTGCCTGGAGTGTCCGGGACAGCGATGGCTACACCTTC. Translated, it gives CAWSVRDSDGYTF.

This rearrangement joins TRBV18 to TRBJ2-7; 7 nucleotides agree with TRBD1. The CDR3 extends over 15 amino acids. Germline V gene data show CDR1 as KGHSH and CDR2 as LQKENI. With V trimmed by 2 bases and J by 0 bases, 4 bases remained unmatched. The chain's CDR3 is CASSPTAGGSYEQYF. Here the CDR3 DNA reads TGTGCCAGCTCACCAACGGCAGGGGGCTCCTACGAGCAGTACTTC.

This clone has more than one count but fewer than ten. This sequence joins TRBV6-5 and TRBJ2-7, with D possibly matching TRBD2 (5 bases). The germline V and J ends were trimmed by 2 bases and 8 bases, with 10 bases remaining between them. The CDR3 runs to 12 residues. Germline V gives CDR1 MNHEY, CDR2 SVGAGI. CDR3 bases: TGTGCCAGCAGTTACGCGGGTTCTCAGCAGTACTTC. This sequence encodes CASSYAGSQQYF.

V and J are TRBV19 and TRBJ1-1; D unclear. The V end lost 3 bases, the J end lost 5 bases, and 13 bases lay between the germline ends. The CDR3 extends over 14 amino acids. Germline values: CDR1 LNHDA, CDR2 SQIVND (reference sequence). CDR3 nucleotides: TGTGCCAGTAGTATTGATCCGGGTTGGACTGAAGCTTTCTTT. This gives the protein CASSIDPGWTEAFF.

This chain joins TRBV6-6 and TRBJ2-3; TRBD2 might be the D (6 bases). Trimming took off 6 bases at V and 0 bases at J, with 16 bases between the two ends. The CDR3 extends over 16 amino acids. CDR1 and CDR2 (germline): MNHNY, SVGAGI (reference sequence). CDR3 region: CASRPHLATSTDTQYF. The CDR3 coding sequence is TGTGCCAGCAGGCCCCACCTAGCGACTAGCACAGATACGCAGTATTTT.

This clone showed up just a few times. The chain recombines TRBV2 with TRBJ2-1; TRBD2 might be the D (7 bases). CDR3 length: 15 residues. Trimming pared 6 bases from V and 0 bases from J, leaving 12 bases between. CDR1 and CDR2 from the germline V gene are SNHLY and FYNNEI. The CDR3 DNA is TGTGCCAGCAGGGAGGGGGGGCCCTCCTACAATGAGCAGTTCTTC. This translates into CASREGGPSYNEQFF.

The chain employs TRBV7-9 and TRBJ2-5, with TRBD1 matching 10 bases. CDR1 is SEHNR, CDR2 FQNEAQ, per germline (reference sequence). V dropped 3 bases and J dropped 5; count of bases not matched to a gene: 6. The CDR3 extends over 15 amino acids. The CDR3 bases are TGTGCCAGCAGCTTGCCGACAGGGGGCGGGGAGACCCAGTACTTC. It specifies CASSLPTGGGETQYF.

The chain combines TRBV5-1 with TRBJ2-1, with 14 nucleotides matching TRBD2. The CDR3 length is 16 residues. V lost 4 bases, J lost 7 bases, and 7 bases stayed unmatched. Germline V CDR1 and CDR2: SGHRS, YFSETQ. The CDR3 here is CASSASTSGRGNEQFF. The CDR3 region has the DNA TGCGCCAGCAGCGCATCGACTAGCGGGAGGGGAAATGAGCAGTTCTTC.

In DNA, the CDR3 is TGCGCCAGCAGCAACGGACAGACGAACACTGAAGCTTTCTTT. Amino acids: CASSNGQTNTEAFF. V is TRBV5-1 and J is TRBJ1-1; weak D call: TRBD1 (6 bases). The CDR3 totals 14 residues. The V gene's germline CDR1 is SGHRS and CDR2 YFSETQ. V was trimmed by 4 bases and J by 1 base, leaving 11 bases between them.

V and J are TRBV7-9 and TRBJ2-3, with 8 bases fitting TRBD2. The CDR3 runs to 16 residues. The V and J ends lost 2 bases and 0 bases, in that order; junction bases with no gene match: 4. Per germline, CDR1 SEHNR and CDR2 FQNEAQ (reference sequence). CDR3 in DNA: TGTGCCAGCAGCTTACGGGGGGGGATAAGCACAGATACGCAGTATTTT. Its protein is CASSLRGGISTDTQYF. The full variable domain, completed using reference TRBV7-9 and TRBJ2-3, is DTGVSQNPRHKITKRGQNVTFRCDPISEHNRLYWYRQTLGQGPEFLTYFQNEAQLEKSRLLSDRFSAERPKGSFSTLEIQRTEQGDSAMYLCASSLRGGISTDTQYFGPGTRLTVL.

The chain links TRBV4-1 to TRBJ2-7, with TRBD2 matching 7 bases. Trimming cost V 4 bases and J 2 bases; bases outside gene matches: 2. This CDR3 has 13 residues. Germline V gene lookup returns CDR1 MGHRA and CDR2 YSYEKL. The CDR3 loop reads CASSRGGPYEQYF. The CDR3 DNA follows: TGCGCCAGCAGCCGCGGGGGTCCCTACGAGCAGTACTTC.

The chain uses TRBV11-2 and TRBJ2-3; 8 nucleotides line up with TRBD2. CDR1 and CDR2 from the germline V gene are SGHAT and FQNNGV. This CDR3 is built from 17 residues. Trimming at V came to 1 base and at J to 2 bases, leaving 8 bases not matched to a gene. CDR3 nucleotides: TGTGCCAGCAGCTTAGGGGTAGCGGGACGGTTCACAGATACGCAGTATTTT. It is translated as CASSLGVAGRFTDTQYF.

The chain carries TRBV28 and TRBJ2-5; 7 bases agree with TRBD1. The CDR3 is made up of 15 amino acids. Unmatched junction bases numbered 13, after V lost 7 bases and J lost 5 bases. The V gene's germline CDR1 is MDHEN and CDR2 SYDVKM. This CDR3 reads CASTQGVLFVETQYF. CDR3 nucleotide sequence: TGTGCCAGCACGCAGGGGGTACTTTTCGTCGAGACCCAGTACTTC.

The chain is built from TRBV6-1 and TRBJ1-4, with D maybe TRBD1 (5 bases). The V gene lost 5 bases and the J gene lost 4 bases, with 8 bases spanning the gap. The V gene's germline CDR1 is MNHNS and CDR2 SASEGT. CDR3 length: 13 amino acids. The CDR3 here is CASSRGVNEKLFF. In DNA form, the CDR3 reads TGTGCCAGCAGTCGGGGGGTTAATGAAAAACTGTTTTTT.

A note on this clone: A junction end diverges from the germline sequence, so it may reflect a read error. The V gene is TRBV18, the J gene TRBJ1-1; possibly TRBD1 for D (5 bases). The CDR3 has 16 amino acids. Germline loops: CDR1 KGHSH, CDR2 LQKENI. The CDR3 sequence: CASSPLQGGTNAEAFF. CDR3 coding DNA: TGTGCCAGCTCACCCCTTCAAGGCGGGACGAACGCTGAAGCTTTCTTT.

The CDR3 is CASSLPTGGPSNSPLHF. The CDR3 region has the DNA TGTGCCAGCAGTTTACCGACGGGGGGTCCCTCGAATTCACCCCTCCACTTT. The chain recombines TRBV27 with TRBJ1-6, with a weak D call TRBD1 (5 bases). The CDR3 contains 17 residues. CDR1 and CDR2 (germline): MNHEY, SMNVEV (reference sequence). V lost 2 bases to trimming and J lost 7 bases, with 18 bases between them.

The chain has TRBV29-1 and TRBJ2-1; tentative D call: TRBD2 (6 bases). The germline V gene encodes CDR1 SQVTM and CDR2 ANQGSEA. The germline V and J ends were trimmed by 5 bases and 0 bases, with 20 bases remaining between them. The CDR3 sequence is 17 residues long. CDR3 in amino acids: CSVSGQPRGRSYNEQFF. CDR3 nucleotides: TGCAGCGTTAGCGGGCAGCCTCGGGGCCGCTCCTACAATGAGCAGTTCTTC.